The present TCR beta chain was sequenced within a study of STAT3 mutations in large granular lymphocyte leukemia. Regarding the study as a whole: At least one immunodominant TCR beta clonotype appeared in every T-cell large granular lymphocyte leukemia patient.

Germline V gene sequence: CDR1 SGHAT, CDR2 FQNNGV. Deletions cut 0 bases from V and 7 bases from J, with 4 bases between. The CDR3 has 13 residues. The data were produced by immunoSEQ multiplex PCR, yet TCRdb's version contains in-frame clones alone and is incomplete. This sample carries around 10,000 clones, 88% of them seen once, and the ten largest clones take around 40%. This clone was picked up one time. Antigen unknown. The source of this sequence is a man between 60 and 75 years old with T-cell large granular lymphocyte leukemia. Some clones in this sample may be carry-over from other donors' samples. The chain employs TRBV11-2 and TRBJ1-6; D not certain. The sample taken for sequencing was peripheral blood mononuclear cells. In DNA form, the CDR3 reads TGTGCCAGCAGCTTAGATGTGAATTCACCCCTCCACTTT. Translated: CASSLDVNSPLHF.